This T cell receptor beta chain emerged from a study of early stage breast cancer tumors (dated 2017 in TCRdb). Background on the whole study: Of the 15 to 20 invasive breast tumors, twelve were found to be estrogen receptor-positive, progesterone receptor-positive and HER2-negative. On average, each sample got roughly 9.7-fold read coverage. Of the roughly 12 ER+/PR+/HER2- tumors, eight were classified as invasive ductal carcinomas and four as invasive lobular carcinomas. The samples as a whole yielded 2 million to 3 million detected templates, corresponding to approximately 990,000 unique clonotypes. Overall study results and their limits: Because the cohort was small, a breakdown by tumor subtype could not be done. About 2.7-fold higher T cell density and higher clonality were observed in tumors than in adjacent normal breast tissue. Enriched TCRB sequences shared across patients were found to be mostly commonly generated sequences that were unlikely to play an important role in the tumor microenvironment. Sequencing bulk genomic DNA from unsorted cells could not capture chain pairing or functional markers like CD4, CD8 and FOXP3. Repertoires from blood and normal breast were more alike than repertoires from blood and tumor, and in about 85% of the 16 patients, comparing each tissue with blood separated tumor from normal.

Each sample was amplified as two independent genomic DNA replicates: roughly 0.5 ug for blood and about 1.4 ug for tumor or normal breast. Following the manufacturer's instructions, the ImmunoSeq Intro kit was used to carry out TCRB sequencing on genomic DNA. Multiplex PCR was run for around 30 cycles using proprietary primers and spike-in control sequences for absolute quantification. Single-end 150-bp reads were used to sequence an 87-bp fragment spanning the CDR3 plus the flanking V and J genes. Seven samples, each with two replicates, were multiplexed per lane of an Illumina MiSeq using version 3.0 chemistry. On the authors' methods: Raw data were processed by the vendor's proprietary pipeline, with both replicates merged into one result per sample. To define clonotypes, the study grouped productive rearrangements that shared the V-gene family, CDR3 amino acid sequence and J-gene segment. Clonality was calculated as 1 minus the normalized Shannon entropy (Pielou evenness) of TCRB abundances. T cell density was estimated as total templates divided by the number of input cells, with the number of input cells inferred from the DNA input amount. Recon, run with its default parameters, was used to estimate overall repertoire diversity and clonality. A clonotype counted as tumor-enriched if its abundance in tumor exceeded 0.1% and was at least 32-fold higher than its abundance in normal breast. In TCRdb, the immuneACCESS table is reduced to in-frame sequences with V and J assigned. These tables do not hold every clone; where another copy was compared, an unresolved V gene accounts for under half, and the others remain unexplained. Clonal size and the V and J genes are those of that table, whereas D and trimming came from the DNA. This sample holds about 72,000 clones; around 80% were observed only once. The top ten clonotypes cover under 4% of the sample.

The study profiled bulk TCR beta-chain repertoires in matched peripheral blood, tumor and adjacent normal breast tissue taken from more than 15 patients with early-stage breast cancer. Before surgery, whole blood (roughly 4.5-10 mL) was collected into EDTA tubes and processed within 2 hours. Peripheral blood mononuclear cells were isolated by Ficoll-Paque centrifugation in SepMate-50 tubes. PBMCs were cryopreserved in roughly 90% FBS with about 10% DMSO in aliquots of roughly 1.8 to 4.5 million cells and stored in liquid nitrogen. Genomic DNA was extracted with the Qiagen AllPrep DNA/RNA Mini kit. Notes on this clone: Its antigen has not been determined. No much larger clone exists at a distance of one base, and base qualities are not known.

The sample taken for sequencing was blood. The sequence was obtained from a person in their 60s with breast cancer.

The CDR3 protein is CASSDSGLANEQFF. The nucleotide sequence reads TGTGCCAGCAGCGATTCGGGACTAGCCAATGAGCAGTTCTTC. The chain joins TRBV7-3 to TRBJ2-1, with 9 bases matching TRBD2. The germline V gene yields SGHTA for CDR1 and FQGTGA for CDR2. The CDR3 numbers 14 residues from cysteine through phenylalanine. Only the CDR3 part of the read is kept: 42 bases, read in frame from the first base. Germline trimming: 5 bases from V, 6 bases from J; junction bases outside gene matches: 5.